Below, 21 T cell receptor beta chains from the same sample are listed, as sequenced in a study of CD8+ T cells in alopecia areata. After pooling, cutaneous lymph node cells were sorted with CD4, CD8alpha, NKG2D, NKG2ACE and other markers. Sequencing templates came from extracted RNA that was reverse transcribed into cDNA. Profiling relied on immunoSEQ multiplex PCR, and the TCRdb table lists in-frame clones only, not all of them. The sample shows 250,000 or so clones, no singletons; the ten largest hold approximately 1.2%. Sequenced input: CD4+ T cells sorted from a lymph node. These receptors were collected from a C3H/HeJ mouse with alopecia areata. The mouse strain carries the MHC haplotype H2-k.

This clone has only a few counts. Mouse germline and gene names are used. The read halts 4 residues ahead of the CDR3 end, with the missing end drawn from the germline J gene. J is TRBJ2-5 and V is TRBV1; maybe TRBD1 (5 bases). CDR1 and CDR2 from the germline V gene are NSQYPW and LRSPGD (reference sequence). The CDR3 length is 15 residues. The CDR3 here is CTCSGQGRRGDTQYF. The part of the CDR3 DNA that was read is TGCACCTGCAGTGGGCAGGGAAGAAGAGGGGAC.

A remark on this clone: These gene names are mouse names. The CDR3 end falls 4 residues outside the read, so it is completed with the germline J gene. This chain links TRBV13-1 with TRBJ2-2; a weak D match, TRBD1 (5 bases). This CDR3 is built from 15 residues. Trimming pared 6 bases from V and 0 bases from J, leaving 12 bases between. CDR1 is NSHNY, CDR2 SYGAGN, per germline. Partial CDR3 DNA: TGTGCCAGCAAGACGACAGATGCAAACACCGGG. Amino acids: CASKTTDANTG. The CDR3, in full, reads CASKTTDANTGQLYF.

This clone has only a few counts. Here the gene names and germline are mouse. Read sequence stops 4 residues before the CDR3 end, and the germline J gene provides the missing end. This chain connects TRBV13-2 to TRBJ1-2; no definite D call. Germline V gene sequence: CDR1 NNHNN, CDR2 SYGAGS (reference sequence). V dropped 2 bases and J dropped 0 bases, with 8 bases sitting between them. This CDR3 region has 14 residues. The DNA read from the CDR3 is TGTGCCAGCGGTGAACAGCATGCAAACTCC. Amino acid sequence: CASGEQHANS. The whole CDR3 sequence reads CASGEQHANSDYTF.

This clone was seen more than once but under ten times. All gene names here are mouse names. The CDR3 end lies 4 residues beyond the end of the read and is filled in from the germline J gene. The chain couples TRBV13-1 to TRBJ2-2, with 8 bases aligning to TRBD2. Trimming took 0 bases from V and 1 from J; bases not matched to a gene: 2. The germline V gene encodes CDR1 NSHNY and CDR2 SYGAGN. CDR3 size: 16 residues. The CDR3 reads CASSDADWGNTGQLYF. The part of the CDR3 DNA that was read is TGTGCCAGCAGTGATGCCGACTGGGGAAACACCGGG.

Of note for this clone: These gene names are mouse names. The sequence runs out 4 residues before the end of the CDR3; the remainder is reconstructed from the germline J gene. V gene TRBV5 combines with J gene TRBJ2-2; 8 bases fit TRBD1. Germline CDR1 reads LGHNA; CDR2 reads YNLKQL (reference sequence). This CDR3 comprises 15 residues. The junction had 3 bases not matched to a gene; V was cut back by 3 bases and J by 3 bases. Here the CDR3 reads CASSHRQGHTGQLYF. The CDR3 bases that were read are TGTGCCAGCAGCCATCGACAGGGGCACACCGGG.

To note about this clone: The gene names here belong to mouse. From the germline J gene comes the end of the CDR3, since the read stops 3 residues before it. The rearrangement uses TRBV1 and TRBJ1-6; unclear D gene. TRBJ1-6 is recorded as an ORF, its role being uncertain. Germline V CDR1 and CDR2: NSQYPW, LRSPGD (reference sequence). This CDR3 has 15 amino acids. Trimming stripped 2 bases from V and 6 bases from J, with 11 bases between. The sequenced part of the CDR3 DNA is TGCACCTGCAGTGCACAGGCGAAACCTAATTCGCCC. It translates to CTCSAQAKPNSP. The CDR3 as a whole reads CTCSAQAKPNSPLYF.

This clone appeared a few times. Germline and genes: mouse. The covered CDR3 bases are TGTGCTAGCAGGGGACAGGGAGGAGGGCCAAACACA. This codes for CASRGQGGGPNT. The CDR3, in full, reads CASRGQGGGPNTEVFF. J is TRBJ1-1 and V is TRBV29, with 9 bases that match TRBD1. With the read ending 4 residues before the CDR3 end, the germline J gene is used to fill in that end. The CDR3 is 16 amino acids. Germline V gene sequence: CDR1 MSHET, CDR2 SYDVDS. V dropped 6 bases and J dropped 0; count of bases not matched to a gene: 8. Variable domain in full (rest from reference TRBV29 and TRBJ1-1): DMKVTQMPRYLIKRMGENVLLECGQDMSHETMYWYRQDPGLGLQLIYISYDVDSNSEGDIPKGYRVSRKKREHFSLILDSAKTNQTSVYFCASRGQGGGPNTEVFFGKGTRLTVV.

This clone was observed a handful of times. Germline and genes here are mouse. Partial CDR3 DNA: TGTGCCAGCAGCTGGACTGGGGGGGCTAGTGCAGAA. This codes for CASSWTGGASAE. The whole CDR3 sequence reads CASSWTGGASAETLYF. This chain connects TRBV4 to TRBJ2-3, with 13 bases that match TRBD2. The read terminates 4 residues before the CDR3 end, so the remaining end is supplied by the germline J gene. From germline, CDR1 is LGHDT and CDR2 YNNKQL (reference sequence). The CDR3 has 16 amino acids. V was pared by 4 bases and J by 0 bases, with 1 base of the junction left unmatched.

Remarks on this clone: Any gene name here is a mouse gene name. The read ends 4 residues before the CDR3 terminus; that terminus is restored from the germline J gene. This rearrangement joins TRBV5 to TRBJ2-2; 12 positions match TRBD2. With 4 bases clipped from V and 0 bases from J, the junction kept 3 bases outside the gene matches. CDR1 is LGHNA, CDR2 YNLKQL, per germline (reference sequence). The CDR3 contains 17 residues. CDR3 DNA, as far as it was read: TGTGCCAGCAGCCCCCGGACTGGGGGGGCAAACACCGGG. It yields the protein CASSPRTGGANTG. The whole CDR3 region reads CASSPRTGGANTGQLYF.

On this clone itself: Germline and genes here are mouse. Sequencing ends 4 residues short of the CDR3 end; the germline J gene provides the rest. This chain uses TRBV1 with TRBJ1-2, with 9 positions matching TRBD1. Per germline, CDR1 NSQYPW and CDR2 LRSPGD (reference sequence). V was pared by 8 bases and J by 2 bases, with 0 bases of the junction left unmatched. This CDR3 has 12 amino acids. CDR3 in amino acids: CTCGQGNSDYTF. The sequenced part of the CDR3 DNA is TGCACCTGCGGACAGGGGAACTCC.

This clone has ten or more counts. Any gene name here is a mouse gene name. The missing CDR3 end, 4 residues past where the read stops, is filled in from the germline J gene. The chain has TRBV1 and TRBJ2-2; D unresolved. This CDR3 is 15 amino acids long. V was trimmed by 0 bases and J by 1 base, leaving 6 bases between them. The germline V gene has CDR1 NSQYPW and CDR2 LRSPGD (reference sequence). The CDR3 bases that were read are TGCACCTGCAGTGCAGAGGGTCTAAACACCGGG. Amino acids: CTCSAEGLNTG. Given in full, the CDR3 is CTCSAEGLNTGQLYF.

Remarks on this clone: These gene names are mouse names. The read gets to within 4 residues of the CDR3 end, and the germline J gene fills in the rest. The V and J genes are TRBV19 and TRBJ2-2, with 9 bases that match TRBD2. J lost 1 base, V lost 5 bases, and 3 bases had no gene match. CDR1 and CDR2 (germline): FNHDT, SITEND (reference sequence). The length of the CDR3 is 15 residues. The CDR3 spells CASRDWGRNTGQLYF. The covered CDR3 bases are TGTGCCAGCAGAGACTGGGGGCGAAACACCGGG.

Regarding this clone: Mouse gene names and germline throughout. The CDR3 loop is CASSDWTVSAETLYF. The CDR3 bases that were read are TGTGCCAGCAGTGATTGGACAGTTAGTGCAGAA. The J gene is TRBJ2-3, the V gene TRBV13-1; a weak D match, TRBD1 (6 bases). Read data end 4 residues before the CDR3 end; the end is taken from the germline J gene. This CDR3 comprises 15 residues. Per the germline V gene, CDR1 is NSHNY and CDR2 is SYGAGN. Trimming took 1 base from V and 0 from J, leaving 9 bases between them.

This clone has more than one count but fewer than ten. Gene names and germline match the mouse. The CDR3 sequence is CASSQDPQGANQDTQYF. CDR3 bases read: TGTGCCAGCAGCCAAGATCCCCAGGGGGCGAATCAAGAC. The chain couples TRBV5 to TRBJ2-5; 8 nucleotides match TRBD1. The read stops 4 residues short of the end of the CDR3; the missing end is completed from the germline J gene. J was trimmed by 3 bases and V by 0 bases; bases with no gene match: 8. Germline CDR1 is LGHNA and CDR2 is YNLKQL (reference sequence). This CDR3 has 17 amino acids.

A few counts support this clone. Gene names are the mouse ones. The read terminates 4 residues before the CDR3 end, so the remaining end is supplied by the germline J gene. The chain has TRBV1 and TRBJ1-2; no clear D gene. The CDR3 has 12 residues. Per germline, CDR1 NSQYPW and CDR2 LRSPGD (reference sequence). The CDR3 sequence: CTCSADGYDYTF. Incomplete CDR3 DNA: TGCACCTGCAGTGCTGATGGGTAC.

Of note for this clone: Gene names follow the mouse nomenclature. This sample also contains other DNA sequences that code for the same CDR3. CDR3 DNA (partial): TGTGCCAGCAGCCAAGGGGACTGGGGGGGGTAT. This gives the protein CASSQGDWGGY. The whole CDR3 sequence is CASSQGDWGGYEQYF. The V gene is TRBV5, the J gene TRBJ2-7; the match to TRBD2 covers 13 bases. The CDR3 is cut off 4 residues early in the read; its end comes from the germline J gene. Germline V CDR1 and CDR2: LGHNA, YNLKQL (reference sequence). This CDR3 has 15 residues.

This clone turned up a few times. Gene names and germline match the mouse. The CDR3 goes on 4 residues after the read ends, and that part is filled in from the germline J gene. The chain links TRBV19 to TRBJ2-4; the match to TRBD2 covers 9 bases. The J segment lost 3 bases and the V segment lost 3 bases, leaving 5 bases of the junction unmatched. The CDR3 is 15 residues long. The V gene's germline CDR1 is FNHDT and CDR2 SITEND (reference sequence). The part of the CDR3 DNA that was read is TGTGCCAGCAGTAACTGGGGGGCCGGGCAAAAC. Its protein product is CASSNWGAGQN. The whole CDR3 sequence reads CASSNWGAGQNTLYF.

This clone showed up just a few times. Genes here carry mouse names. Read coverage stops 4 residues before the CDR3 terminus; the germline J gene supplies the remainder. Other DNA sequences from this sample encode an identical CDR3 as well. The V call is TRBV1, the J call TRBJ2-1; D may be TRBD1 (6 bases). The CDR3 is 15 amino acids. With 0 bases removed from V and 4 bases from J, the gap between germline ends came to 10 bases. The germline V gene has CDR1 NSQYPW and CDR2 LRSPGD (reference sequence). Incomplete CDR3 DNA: TGCACCTGCAGTGCAGATAGGGGGTTTTATGCT. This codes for CTCSADRGFYA. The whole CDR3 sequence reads CTCSADRGFYAEQFF.

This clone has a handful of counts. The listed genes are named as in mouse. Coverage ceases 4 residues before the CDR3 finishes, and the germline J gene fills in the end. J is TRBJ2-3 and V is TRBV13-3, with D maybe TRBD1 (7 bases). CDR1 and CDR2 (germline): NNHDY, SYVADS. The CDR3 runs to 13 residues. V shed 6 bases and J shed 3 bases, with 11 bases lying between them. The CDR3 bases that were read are TGTGCCAGCACCGAGGGGGCGGCAGAA. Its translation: CASTEGAAE. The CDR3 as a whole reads CASTEGAAETLYF.

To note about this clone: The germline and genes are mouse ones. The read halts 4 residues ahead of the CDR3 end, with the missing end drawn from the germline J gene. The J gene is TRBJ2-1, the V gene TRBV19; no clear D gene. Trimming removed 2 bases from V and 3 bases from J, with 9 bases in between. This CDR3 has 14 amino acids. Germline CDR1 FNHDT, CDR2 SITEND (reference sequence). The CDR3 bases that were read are TGTGCCAGCAGTATTCCCCACATCTATGCT. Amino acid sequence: CASSIPHIYA. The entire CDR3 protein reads CASSIPHIYAEQFF.

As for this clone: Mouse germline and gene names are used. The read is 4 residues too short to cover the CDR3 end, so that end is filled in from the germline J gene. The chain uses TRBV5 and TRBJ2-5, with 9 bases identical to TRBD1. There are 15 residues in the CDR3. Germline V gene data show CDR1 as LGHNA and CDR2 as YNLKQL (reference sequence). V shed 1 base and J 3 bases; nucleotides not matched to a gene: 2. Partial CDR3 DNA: TGTGCCAGCAGCCAAGTGGGGACAGGGCAAGAC. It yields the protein CASSQVGTGQD. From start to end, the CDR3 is CASSQVGTGQDTQYF.